Below are 22 T cell receptor beta chains sequenced from a single sample in a study of T-cell memory formation after mild COVID-19. A single record per CDR3 protein comes from TCRdb applying MiXCR to the 5' RACE reads. The table has around 470,000 distinct CDR3 sequences, around 20% seen once. Sequencing was carried out using PBMCs or a T cell subset sorted from them (not recorded which). These receptors all come from an adult woman who had mild COVID-19 (a few samples of this study predate the infection). Cell type and time point are not known.

The rearrangement uses TRBV15 and TRBJ1-3; the D is unclear. Germline CDR1 LNHNV, CDR2 YYDKDF (reference sequence). The CDR3 runs to 15 residues. V lost 0 bases, J lost 1 base, and 7 bases lay in between. The CDR3 bases are TGTGCCACCAGCAGAGATCGGGGTTCTGGAAACACCATATATTTT. Protein product: CATSRDRGSGNTIYF.

This CDR3 reads CASSPRGIDEQFF. DNA of the CDR3: TGCGCCAGCAGCCCCCGCGGAATAGATGAGCAGTTCTTC. The chain employs TRBV5-1 and TRBJ2-1; D ambiguous. Germline assignment: CDR1 SGHRS and CDR2 YFSETQ. The V end was cut by 4 bases, the J end by 8 bases, with 13 bases between. This CDR3 spans 13 amino acids.

This clonotype showed up just a few times. V and J are TRBV4-1 and TRBJ2-4, with D possibly TRBD2 on 6 matching bases. CDR1 and CDR2 from the germline V gene are MGHRA and YSYEKL. Trimming removed 0 bases at V and 0 bases at J, with 12 bases between. CDR3 length equals 17 residues. The CDR3 here is CASSQDPSGVAKNIQYF. The CDR3 region has the DNA TGCGCCAGCAGCCAAGATCCCTCGGGGGTAGCCAAAAACATTCAGTACTTC.

This clonotype was picked up a small number of times. The rearrangement links TRBV6-6 to TRBJ2-2; D possibly matches TRBD1 or TRBD2 (5 bases each). Germline V CDR1 and CDR2: MNHNY, SVGAGI (reference sequence). The CDR3 runs to 16 residues. V was pared by 2 bases and J by 7 bases, with 17 bases between. CDR3 sequence (DNA): TGTGCCAGCAGTTACACAGGTCTCGGGGTGAACGGGGAGCTGTTTTTT. Translated, it gives CASSYTGLGVNGELFF.

This clonotype was seen a few times. The J gene is TRBJ2-7, the V gene TRBV25-1, with a tentative D call TRBD1 (7 bases). This CDR3 spans 14 amino acids. Germline V gene data show CDR1 as MGHDK and CDR2 as SYGVNS. Deletions cut 4 bases from V and 3 bases from J, with 13 bases between. CDR3: CASSGGGGLYEQYF. CDR3 nucleotide sequence: TGTGCCAGCAGTGGCGGAGGGGGCCTCTACGAGCAGTACTTC.

The table lists this clonotype with a few counts. The rearrangement joins TRBV19 to TRBJ1-2, with D uncertain. Trimming took off 3 bases at V and 8 bases at J, with 7 bases between the two ends. This CDR3 contains 11 residues. The germline CDR1 and CDR2 sequences are LNHDA and SQIVND (reference sequence). The CDR3 here is CASSIGMGYTF. The DNA for the CDR3 is TGTGCCAGTAGTATCGGGATGGGCTACACCTTC.

The CDR3 protein is CSARIGTYGYTF. The CDR3 DNA is TGCAGTGCTAGAATCGGGACCTATGGCTACACCTTC. This rearrangement joins TRBV20-1 to TRBJ1-2; weak D call: TRBD1 (5 bases). The CDR3 runs 12 residues. V was pared by 2 bases and J by 4 bases, with 8 bases between. The germline gives CDR1 DFQATT, CDR2 SNEGSKA (reference sequence).

The V and J genes are TRBV7-2 and TRBJ2-5, with D perhaps TRBD1 or TRBD2 (5 bases each). V lost 4 bases, J lost 2 bases, and 14 bases lay in between. CDR1 is SGHTA and CDR2 is FQGNSA in the germline V gene. The CDR3 runs 15 residues. This chain's CDR3 is CASSWSPGPQETQYF. The CDR3 nucleotides read TGTGCCAGCAGCTGGAGTCCGGGACCACAAGAGACCCAGTACTTC.

This rearrangement joins TRBV12-3 or TRBV12-4 to TRBJ2-7, with D maybe TRBD2 (5 bases). The V end was cut by 6 bases, the J end by 2 bases, with 11 bases between. This CDR3 region has 13 residues. In nucleotides, the CDR3 is TGTGCCAGCAGCCCGGACTCGACCTACGAGCAGTACTTC. This encodes CASSPDSTYEQYF.

The chain uses TRBV6-6 and TRBJ1-5; D is uncertain. V lost 7 bases to trimming and J lost 3 bases, with 10 bases between them. CDR1 and CDR2 from the germline V gene are MNHNY and SVGAGI (reference sequence). The CDR3 consists of 13 residues. CDR3 sequence reads: CASIQALNQPQHF. The CDR3 region has the DNA TGTGCCAGCATCCAGGCGCTCAATCAGCCCCAGCATTTT.

The V gene is TRBV5-1, the J gene TRBJ2-5; 8 bases fit TRBD1. Germline V gene lookup returns CDR1 SGHRS and CDR2 YFSETQ. The CDR3 runs to 14 residues. V dropped 4 bases and J dropped 5; count of bases not matched to a gene: 7. In DNA form, the CDR3 reads TGCGCCAGCAGCGACGGACAGGGTTCGGAGACCCAGTACTTC. It specifies CASSDGQGSETQYF.

There are a few counts of this clonotype. The chain recombines TRBV5-4 with TRBJ2-7; D unclear. Per the germline V gene, CDR1 is SGHNT and CDR2 is YYREEE (reference sequence). The CDR3 loop spans 15 amino acids. V was shortened by 0 bases and J by 0 bases, with 10 bases between the two germline ends. The CDR3 DNA sequence: TGTGCCAGCAGCTTGGCTGGGTTTCTCTCCTACGAGCAGTACTTC. Its translation: CASSLAGFLSYEQYF.

This clonotype showed up many times. The genes are TRBV7-6 and TRBJ2-3; D perhaps matches TRBD2 (5 bases). CDR3 size: 15 residues. Trimming left V 4 bases short and J 1 base short, with 12 bases between. In germline, CDR1 is SGHVS, CDR2 FNYEAQ. CDR3 sequence reads: CASSSPSPGTDTQYF. In DNA form, the CDR3 reads TGTGCCAGCAGCTCCCCTAGCCCCGGCACAGATACGCAGTATTTT.

This clonotype was counted between two and nine times. The gene calls are TRBV11-2 and TRBJ1-2; no reliable D call. This CDR3 region has 13 residues. Between the trimmed V and J ends, which lost 0 bases and 4 bases, there was a span of 6 bases. Germline V gene sequence: CDR1 SGHAT, CDR2 FQNNGV. The CDR3 sequence: CASSLDPTYGYTF. For the CDR3, the DNA is TGTGCCAGCAGCTTAGATCCTACCTATGGCTACACCTTC.

The chain recombines TRBV7-2 with TRBJ2-1; D is perhaps TRBD1 (6 bases). Trimming pared 5 bases from V and 9 bases from J, leaving 11 bases between. CDR3 length: 12 amino acids. Germline V gene data show CDR1 as SGHTA and CDR2 as FQGNSA. In DNA form, the CDR3 reads TGTGCCAGCAGCCTGGACAGAGCTGAGCAGTTCTTC. Translated, it gives CASSLDRAEQFF.

This clonotype was detected only once. This sequence joins TRBV5-1 and TRBJ1-4; D remains ambiguous. Trimming stripped 0 bases from V and 8 bases from J, with 11 bases between. CDR3 length: 14 residues. From germline, CDR1 is SGHRS and CDR2 YFSETQ. The CDR3, as DNA: TGCGCCAGCAGCTTGGAACAATTGGGAGAAAAACTGTTTTTT. This encodes CASSLEQLGEKLFF.

This clonotype was picked up a small number of times. The chain employs TRBV24-1 and TRBJ1-2, with D unclear. Deletions cut 6 bases from V and 4 bases from J, with 11 bases between. CDR1 and CDR2 (germline): KGHDR, SFDVKD. The CDR3 has 13 residues. The CDR3 region is CATSIDGIYGYTF. In DNA, the CDR3 is TGTGCCACCAGTATAGACGGAATCTATGGCTACACCTTC.

In its sample, this clonotype was seen a few times. This chain joins TRBV5-1 and TRBJ2-2; 8 bases line up with TRBD2. J gave up 7 bases and V 6 bases, and 11 bases lay outside the gene matches. CDR3 length equals 15 residues. Germline CDR1 reads SGHRS; CDR2 reads YFSETQ. This CDR3 reads CASIPSGAGDGELFF. CDR3 coding DNA: TGCGCCAGCATCCCCTCGGGAGCGGGAGACGGGGAGCTGTTTTTT.

The sample holds a few counts of this clonotype. This chain joins TRBV29-1 and TRBJ1-1, with no clear D. The germline V and J ends were trimmed by 7 bases and 3 bases, with 9 bases remaining between them. The CDR3 extends over 11 amino acids. From germline, CDR1 is SQVTM and CDR2 ANQGSEA. CDR3 nucleotide sequence: TGCAGCGCCGATCGTTACACTGAAGCTTTCTTT. Encoded protein: CSADRYTEAFF.

This sequence joins TRBV5-1 and TRBJ1-2, with D perhaps matching TRBD1 (5 bases). Germline V gives CDR1 SGHRS, CDR2 YFSETQ. This CDR3 has 13 amino acids. V lost 4 bases, J lost 2 bases, and 9 bases lay in between. The CDR3 sequence is CASSAGLNYGYTF. CDR3 coding DNA: TGCGCCAGCAGCGCGGGACTGAACTATGGCTACACCTTC.

In this sample, this clonotype turned up a few times. The gene calls are TRBV29-1 and TRBJ2-5, with a tentative D call TRBD2 (6 bases). V gave up 5 bases and J gave up 3 bases, with 16 bases separating them. The CDR3 covers 14 residues. The germline V gene encodes CDR1 SQVTM and CDR2 ANQGSEA. The CDR3 loop reads CSVRDKWREETQYF. CDR3 DNA: TGCAGCGTTCGGGATAAGTGGAGGGAAGAGACCCAGTACTTC.

The chain joins TRBV30 to TRBJ1-1; D call uncertain. The CDR3 has 11 residues. Trimming pared 4 bases from V and 0 bases from J, leaving 3 bases between. The V gene's germline CDR1 is GTSNPN and CDR2 SVGIG (reference sequence). DNA for the CDR3: TGTGCCTGGAATTTGAACACTGAAGCTTTCTTT. Translated, it gives CAWNLNTEAFF.